These T cell receptor beta chains were read from a single sample in a study of T cell responses to AZD1222 COVID-19 vaccine. Generated by immunoSEQ multiplex PCR, the TCRdb table keeps only in-frame clones and is missing some. The sample yields roughly 20,000 clones, around 82% seen once. Sequences were derived from peripheral blood, sampled on day 0 of AZD1222 vaccination. These receptors came from an adult in good health. Both conserved end residues are part of each CDR3. D genes are given only for firm matches. Size is stated for part of the rows, as once, few or many counts, or as a class when the clone is expanded.

CASSSSGARVSTDTQYF TGTGCCAGCAGTTCAAGCGGGGCCCGAGTAAGCACAGATACGCAGTATTTT TRBJ2-3 TRBD2 . TRBV28 17
CASSPRGSGANVLTF TGTGCCAGCAGCCCAAGGGGGTCCGGGGCCAACGTCCTGACTTTC TRBJ2-6 . . TRBV3-1/TRBV3-2 15
CASSFYPGWADTQYF TGTGCCAGCAGCTTCTACCCGGGGTGGGCAGATACGCAGTATTTT TRBJ2-3 . once TRBV7-8 15
CASRLSRDLLNTEAFF TGTGCCAGTAGGCTGTCCAGGGACCTCTTGAACACTGAAGCTTTCTTT TRBJ1-1 . . TRBV19 16
CASSSQRGAWGTDTQYF TGCGCCAGCAGCTCCCAAAGGGGGGCTTGGGGGACAGATACGCAGTATTTT TRBJ2-3 . . TRBV5-1 17
CASSLYLSGETGELFF TGTGCCAGCAGCTTGTATTTAAGCGGGGAAACCGGGGAGCTGTTTTTT TRBJ2-2 TRBD2 . TRBV5-6 16
CAWNSGTGGIEGYTF TGTGCCTGGAATTCCGGGACAGGGGGAATAGAGGGCTACACCTTC TRBJ1-2 TRBD1 . TRBV30 15
CASSYLGTGGYEQYF TGTGCCAGCAGTTACCTCGGGACAGGGGGCTACGAGCAGTACTTC TRBJ2-7 TRBD1 few TRBV7-9 15
CASSPETGPNQPQHF TGTGCCAGCAGTCCGGAAACAGGGCCAAATCAGCCCCAGCATTTT TRBJ1-5 . . TRBV28 15
CARSLESSYEQYF TGTGCCAGAAGCTTGGAAAGTTCCTACGAGCAGTACTTC TRBJ2-7 . . TRBV5-3 13
CASSIVGSGELFF TGTGCCAGTAGTATAGTAGGGTCCGGGGAGCTGTTTTTT TRBJ2-2 . few TRBV19 13
CSSRDRGTGELFF TGCAGCTCCCGGGACAGGGGAACCGGGGAGCTGTTTTTT TRBJ2-2 TRBD1 . TRBV29-1 13
CASKNRQGVNTEAFF TGTGCCAGTAAGAACCGACAGGGAGTGAACACTGAAGCTTTCTTT TRBJ1-1 TRBD1 few TRBV19 15
CASSPPGYHGYTF TGTGCCAGCTCACCACCTGGGTATCATGGCTACACCTTC TRBJ1-2 . few TRBV18 13
CASRQGNSPLHF TGTGCCAGTCGACAGGGGAATTCACCCCTCCACTTT TRBJ1-6 TRBD1 . TRBV19 12
CASRDGPEDTEAFF TGTGCCAGCAGGGACGGCCCAGAGGACACTGAAGCTTTCTTT TRBJ1-1 . . TRBV2 14
CASIMTGSWPQHF TGTGCCAGCATCATGACTGGTAGTTGGCCCCAGCATTTT TRBJ1-5 . . TRBV12-3/TRBV12-4 13
CASSLGDLRDQPQHF TGTGCCAGCAGCTTAGGGGACCTCAGGGATCAGCCCCAGCATTTT TRBJ1-5 . . TRBV7-2 15
CASRTGPRDGYTF TGTGCCAGCAGAACAGGCCCAAGGGATGGCTACACCTTC TRBJ1-2 . . TRBV5-4 13
CSARVSYEQYF TGCAGTGCTAGAGTTTCTTACGAGCAGTACTTC TRBJ2-7 . . TRBV20-1 11
CASSFSQGNSPLHF TGTGCCAGCAGTTTTTCACAGGGGAATTCACCCCTCCACTTT TRBJ1-6 TRBD1 . TRBV28 14
CASSAGQGGFRPQHF TGTGCCAGTAGTGCTGGACAGGGGGGGTTTCGTCCCCAGCATTTT TRBJ1-5 TRBD1 . TRBV19 15
CASSDWDRGRNEQYF TGTGCCAGCAGCGACTGGGACAGGGGGCGTAACGAGCAGTACTTC TRBJ2-7 TRBD1 . TRBV3-1/TRBV3-2 15
CAWSVGSGTFETQYF TGTGCCTGGAGTGTCGGTTCTGGGACGTTCGAGACCCAGTACTTC TRBJ2-5 . few TRBV30 15
CASSTRVGRNTEAFF TGTGCCAGCAGTACCCGTGTAGGGAGGAACACTGAAGCTTTCTTT TRBJ1-1 . . TRBV27 15
CASSPSGAHGYTF TGTGCCAGCAGTCCCTCGGGGGCCCATGGCTACACCTTC TRBJ1-2 . . TRBV27 13
CASSATRTGWTYEQYF TGTGCCAGTAGTGCGACTCGGACAGGCTGGACCTACGAGCAGTACTTC TRBJ2-7 TRBD1 . TRBV19 16
CASSLVRLLPGETQYF TGTGCCAGCAGCTTAGTTCGACTACTGCCTGGAGAGACCCAGTACTTC TRBJ2-5 . . TRBV7-8 16
CASSLDVAINEQYF TGTGCCAGCAGCTTGGATGTGGCTATAAACGAGCAGTACTTC TRBJ2-7 . . TRBV7-2 14
CASSLGGGPGGETQYF TGTGCCAGCAGCTTAGGAGGGGGCCCGGGTGGAGAGACCCAGTACTTC TRBJ2-5 TRBD1 once TRBV7-7 16
CASSRGGDTQYF TGTGCCAGCTCACGAGGGGGAGATACGCAGTATTTT TRBJ2-3 . . TRBV18 12
CASSLGGADTGELFF TGTGCCAGCAGCCTCGGGGGGGCGGACACCGGGGAGCTGTTTTTT TRBJ2-2 TRBD2 . TRBV5-6 15
CASSPRDPRTDTQYF TGTGCCAGCTCACCTCGGGACCCGCGCACAGATACGCAGTATTTT TRBJ2-3 . once TRBV18 15
CASSYRLEAYNEQFF TGTGCCAGCAGTTACCGACTAGAGGCCTACAATGAGCAGTTCTTC TRBJ2-1 . . TRBV6-2/TRBV6-3 15
CASSDAGGEGLYEQYF TGTGCCAGCAGCGACGCTGGGGGCGAGGGCCTCTACGAGCAGTACTTC TRBJ2-7 . . TRBV2 16
CASSLGQGVETQYF TGTGCCAGTAGCCTGGGACAGGGGGTAGAGACCCAGTACTTC TRBJ2-5 TRBD1 . TRBV19 14
CASSGQDDPETQYF TGCGCCAGCAGCGGACAGGACGATCCGGAGACCCAGTACTTC TRBJ2-5 TRBD1 . TRBV5-1 14
CASSSGTGYELFF TGTGCCAGCAGCTCGGGGACGGGTTACGAACTGTTTTTT TRBJ2-2 . . TRBV7-3 13
CATSRTYQNQPQHF TGTGCCACCAGCAGGACCTATCAAAATCAGCCCCAGCATTTT TRBJ1-5 . . TRBV15 14
CASSPADSSYNEQFF TGTGCCAGCAGCCCCGCGGACAGCTCCTACAATGAGCAGTTCTTC TRBJ2-1 . . TRBV16 15
CASSPIGTYYEQYF TGTGCCAGCAGTCCCATCGGGACTTACTACGAGCAGTACTTC TRBJ2-7 . . TRBV6-2/TRBV6-3 14
CASSQGDSSGANVLTF TGTGCCAGCAGCCAAGGGGACAGCTCTGGGGCCAACGTCCTGACTTTC TRBJ2-6 TRBD1 . TRBV3-1/TRBV3-2 16